A single sample is the source of the 17 T cell receptor beta chains below, sequenced in a study of CD8+CD57+ T cells in acquired aplastic anemia. TCR beta VDJ and CDR3 profiles were obtained from a genomic DNA template. Using its own MiXCR run on the reads, TCRdb lists one record per CDR3 protein. The profile shows 42,000 or so distinct CDR3 sequences, roughly 65% of them singletons. The sequencing sample was made of sorted CD4+, CD8+, or CD8+CD57+ T cells (not recorded which) from PBMCs. The receptors were sampled from a human donor in good health, serving as a control.

The sample holds a few counts of this clonotype. The chain employs TRBV2 and TRBJ2-5; 9 bases are shared with TRBD1. CDR3 size: 18 residues. Trimming at V came to 6 bases and at J to 2 bases, leaving 16 bases not matched to a gene. Germline loops: CDR1 SNHLY, CDR2 FYNNEI. The CDR3 protein is CASRVSSLDRGGQETQYF. In nucleotides, the CDR3 is TGTGCCAGCAGGGTCAGTAGCCTGGACAGGGGAGGACAAGAGACCCAGTACTTC.

This chain links TRBV19 with TRBJ1-6; D not certain. The ends were cut back, 6 bases at V and 0 bases at J, with 18 bases in the middle. The V gene's germline CDR1 is LNHDA and CDR2 SQIVND (reference sequence). The CDR3 contains 18 residues. CDR3 bases: TGTGCCAGTAGCCGCTTGAGCGCGAGGAGCTCCTATAATTCACCCCTCCACTTT. It is translated as CASSRLSARSSYNSPLHF. Variable domain in full (rest from reference TRBV19 and TRBJ1-6): DGGITQSPKYLFRKEGQNVTLSCEQNLNHDAMYWYRQDPGQGLRLIYYSQIVNDFQKGDIAEGYSVSREKKESFPLTVTSAQKNPTAFYLCASSRLSARSSYNSPLHFGNGTRLTVT.

There are many counts of this clonotype. The rearrangement uses TRBV6-2 or TRBV6-3 and TRBJ2-1, with a tentative D call TRBD1 (6 bases). CDR3 length equals 16 residues. The ends were cut back, 2 bases at V and 7 bases at J, with 18 bases in the middle. Looked up from germline, CDR1 is MNHEY and CDR2 is SVGEGT. CDR3 nucleotide sequence: TGTGCCAGCAGTTACGGGCCGGGACACCCGGGGAATGAGCAGTTCTTC. This gives the protein CASSYGPGHPGNEQFF.

On this clonotype: The CDR3 carries no conserved terminal phenylalanine or tryptophan, so it likely arises from a read error. The V and J genes are TRBV11-2 and TRBJ2-7, with unresolved D. V shed 1 base and J shed 2 bases, with 15 bases lying between them. The CDR3 covers 16 residues. Germline CDR1 is SGHAT and CDR2 is FQNNGV. The CDR3 DNA reads as TGTGCCAGCAGCTTAGGTGAGGATTGGTTGACCTACGAGCAGTACCTC. Its protein product is CASSLGEDWLTYEQYL.

The chain couples TRBV7-8 to TRBJ2-7; maybe TRBD1 (7 bases). The CDR3 covers 14 residues. V was shortened by 2 bases and J by 7 bases, with 15 bases between the two germline ends. Germline loops: CDR1 SGHVS, CDR2 FQNEAQ. The CDR3 DNA is TGTGCCAGCAGCTTAAGCGACAGGGCGGGGGAGCAGTACTTC. It is translated as CASSLSDRAGEQYF. Supplemented by reference TRBV7-8 and TRBJ2-7, the full variable domain reads GAGVSQSPRYKVAKRGQDVALRCDPISGHVSLFWYQQALGQGPEFLTYFQNEAQLDKSGLPSDRFFAERPEGSVSTLKIQRTQQEDSAVYLCASSLSDRAGEQYFGPGTRLTVT.

The chain employs TRBV7-8 and TRBJ2-1; 10 bases are a match to TRBD2. V gave up 3 bases and J gave up 8 bases; unmatched junction bases: 4. The CDR3 consists of 14 residues. Germline CDR1 and CDR2: SGHVS and FQNEAQ. The chain's CDR3 is CASSFLAGAYEQFF. CDR3 bases: TGTGCCAGCAGCTTCCTAGCGGGGGCGTATGAGCAGTTCTTC. The complete variable domain, with remaining parts taken from reference TRBV7-8 and TRBJ2-1, reads GAGVSQSPRYKVAKRGQDVALRCDPISGHVSLFWYQQALGQGPEFLTYFQNEAQLDKSGLPSDRFFAERPEGSVSTLKIQRTQQEDSAVYLCASSFLAGAYEQFFGPGTRLTVL.

As DNA, the CDR3 is TGTGCCAGCATCAGAATAGTGAACACTGAAGCTTTCTTT. Amino acids: CASIRIVNTEAFF. This chain joins TRBV7-9 and TRBJ1-1; D not certain. Per the germline V gene, CDR1 is SEHNR and CDR2 is FQNEAQ (reference sequence). This CDR3 spans 13 amino acids. Trimming stripped 7 bases from V and 0 bases from J, with 9 bases between.

The chain links TRBV20-1 to TRBJ2-5, with D tentatively TRBD2 (6 bases). Between the trimmed V and J ends, which lost 1 base and 0 bases, there was a span of 6 bases. CDR3 length: 13 amino acids. From germline, CDR1 is DFQATT and CDR2 SNEGSKA (reference sequence). CDR3 sequence: CSARGDYQETQYF. The CDR3, as DNA: TGCAGTGCTAGAGGGGACTACCAAGAGACCCAGTACTTC.

CDR3 region: CSVRAGLNTEAFF. CDR3 coding DNA: TGCAGCGTCAGGGCGGGATTGAACACTGAAGCTTTCTTT. The chain joins TRBV29-1 to TRBJ1-1; D perhaps matches TRBD1 (5 bases). Germline V gene lookup returns CDR1 SQVTM and CDR2 ANQGSEA. The CDR3 consists of 13 residues. The ends were cut back, 6 bases at V and 0 bases at J, with 11 bases in the middle.

This clonotype was recorded many times. The V call is TRBV28, the J call TRBJ1-1; D is perhaps TRBD1 (5 bases). V lost 4 bases and J 7 bases, leaving 19 bases between the germline ends. Looked up from germline, CDR1 is MDHEN and CDR2 is SYDVKM. The CDR3 has 15 amino acids. CDR3 in DNA: TGTGCCAGCAGTTCTACTCCTGGGGGTTCGGGTGAAGCTTTCTTT. Translating gives CASSSTPGGSGEAFF.

The V gene is TRBV20-1, the J gene TRBJ2-1; a weak D match, TRBD2 (7 bases). The V end was cut by 6 bases, the J end by 2 bases, with 17 bases between. The CDR3 loop spans 15 amino acids. The germline V gene has CDR1 DFQATT and CDR2 SNEGSKA (reference sequence). The CDR3 DNA sequence: TGCAGTGCGCCCTCCGCGGGGGCCGCCTACAATGAGCAGTTCTTC. Its translation: CSAPSAGAAYNEQFF.

This clonotype came up a few times. The chain links TRBV2 to TRBJ1-1; D gene unclear. The V gene lost 9 bases and the J gene lost 0 bases, with 14 bases spanning the gap. Per germline, CDR1 SNHLY and CDR2 FYNNEI. The CDR3 is 14 amino acids. CDR3: CASRKDIMNTEAFF. CDR3 in DNA: TGTGCCAGTAGAAAAGACATAATGAACACTGAAGCTTTCTTT.

The rearrangement links TRBV29-1 to TRBJ2-3; D gene uncertain. The ends were cut back, 2 bases at V and 0 bases at J, with 9 bases in the middle. Germline CDR1 and CDR2: SQVTM and ANQGSEA. The CDR3 loop spans 14 amino acids. The chain's CDR3 is CSVERAPSTDTQYF. CDR3 coding DNA: TGCAGCGTTGAACGAGCGCCTAGCACAGATACGCAGTATTTT.

This clonotype was seen only once. The chain employs TRBV6-5 and TRBJ2-5; D is uncertain. The germline V gene has CDR1 MNHEY and CDR2 SVGAGI. CDR3 length: 12 amino acids. Trimming took off 6 bases at V and 5 bases at J, with 10 bases between the two ends. The CDR3 is CASRTSAETQYF. CDR3 in DNA: TGTGCCAGCAGAACGTCCGCCGAGACCCAGTACTTC.

The chain combines TRBV7-9 with TRBJ2-5, with TRBD2 matching over 8 bases. Germline V gene lookup returns CDR1 SEHNR and CDR2 FQNEAQ (reference sequence). CDR3 length: 12 residues. Unmatched junction bases numbered 1, after V lost 6 bases and J lost 4 bases. The chain's CDR3 is CASRTSGETQYF. The CDR3 nucleotides are TGTGCCAGCAGAACTAGCGGAGAGACCCAGTACTTC. The whole variable domain, filled in from reference TRBV7-9 and TRBJ2-5, reads DTGVSQNPRHKITKRGQNVTFRCDPISEHNRLYWYRQTLGQGPEFLTYFQNEAQLEKSRLLSDRFSAERPKGSFSTLEIQRTEQGDSAMYLCASRTSGETQYFGPGTRLLVL.

This clonotype was recorded many times. The CDR3 DNA sequence: TGTGCCAGCAGTGGAGGTACGGGAACTTCGAACACTGAAGCTTTCTTT. This encodes CASSGGTGTSNTEAFF. The V call is TRBV2, the J call TRBJ1-1; D unclear. V shed 4 bases and J shed 1 base, with 16 bases lying between them. This CDR3 contains 16 residues. The germline V gene encodes CDR1 SNHLY and CDR2 FYNNEI. Combining the CDR3 with reference TRBV2 and TRBJ1-1 gives the whole variable domain EPEVTQTPSHQVTQMGQEVILRCVPISNHLYFYWYRQILGQKVEFLVSFYNNEISEKSEIFDDQFSVERPDGSNFTLKIRSTKLEDSAMYFCASSGGTGTSNTEAFFGQGTRLTVV.

This clonotype was found a few times. A much larger clone sits a single nucleotide away, making a read error possible. J is TRBJ2-5 and V is TRBV7-7, with a weak D call TRBD2 (6 bases). The CDR3 is 13 residues long. V dropped 5 bases and J dropped 2 bases, with 9 bases sitting between them. Germline V CDR1 and CDR2: SSHAT, FNYEAQ (reference sequence). Written as DNA, the CDR3 is TGTGCCAGCAGCCCGAGCGGGCAAGAGACCCAGTACTTC. Protein product: CASSPSGQETQYF.